This passage covers 4 T cell receptor beta chains from one sample sequenced in a study of radiotherapy plus CTLA-4 blockade in lung cancer. Sequencing used immunoSEQ multiplex PCR; TCRdb keeps in-frame clones, though not all of them. Of over 85,000 clones in the sample, approximately 86% were seen once. Source: peripheral blood, taken from a patient treated with radiotherapy plus ipilimumab. The receptor source for this set is a human donor with non-small cell lung cancer that progressed on radiotherapy plus ipilimumab.

The rearrangement joins TRBV5-6 to TRBJ2-7, with 7 bases matching TRBD2. CDR3 length: 15 amino acids. Trimming took 0 bases from V and 8 from J; bases not matched to a gene: 11. Germline lookup yields CDR1 SGHDT and CDR2 YYEEEE. CDR3 coding DNA: TGTGCCAGCAGCTTGGTTCCGGGAGGCCCCTTGAAGCAGTACTTC. Translating it yields CASSLVPGGPLKQYF.

The chain employs TRBV25-1 and TRBJ2-1; D gene uncertain. The germline gives CDR1 MGHDK, CDR2 SYGVNS. CDR3 length: 16 amino acids. The V gene lost 0 bases and the J gene lost 5 bases, with 14 bases spanning the gap. The DNA of the CDR3 is TGTGCCAGCAGTGAATATGGAGTTAGCTACAACAATGAGCAGTTCTTC. Translation: CASSEYGVSYNNEQFF.

The chain has TRBV6-1 and TRBJ1-3, with 9 bases lining up with TRBD1. The CDR3 runs 15 residues. From germline, CDR1 is MNHNS and CDR2 SASEGT. Losses at the gene ends were 4 bases for V and 4 bases for J; bases not matched to a gene: 5. The CDR3 DNA follows: TGTGCCAGCAGTGGGGACAGGGTGAAAGGAAACACCATATATTTT. This gives the protein CASSGDRVKGNTIYF.

The rearrangement links TRBV5-4 to TRBJ2-5; maybe TRBD2 (6 bases). Germline CDR1 SGHNT, CDR2 YYREEE (reference sequence). Trimming removed 4 bases from V and 7 bases from J, with 26 bases in between. CDR3 length: 17 residues. The CDR3 here is CASSVFSSASYLGTQYF. Written as DNA, the CDR3 is TGTGCCAGCAGCGTGTTCTCTAGCGCGAGTTATCTGGGGACCCAGTACTTC. Full variable domain (remainder filled in from reference TRBV5-4 and TRBJ2-5): ETGVTQSPTHLIKTRGQQVTLRCSSQSGHNTVSWYQQALGQGPQFIFQYYREEENGRGNFPPRFSGLQFPNYSSELNVNALELDDSALYLCASSVFSSASYLGTQYFGPGTRLLVL.